The 21 T cell receptor beta chains in this list originate from one sample, sequenced in a study of cytomegalovirus exposure and HLA in healthy donors. Primers included in the PCR were 60 Vbeta and 13 Jbeta primers. Using immunoSEQ multiplex PCR, the repertoire was profiled, and TCRdb retains in-frame clones only, with some absent. Of about 140,000 clones listed, approximately 79% are singletons. Sequences were obtained from PBMCs. Every receptor here comes from a female donor in good health and CMV-seronegative.

The rearrangement uses TRBV29-1 and TRBJ2-4; 10 positions match TRBD2. CDR1 is SQVTM and CDR2 is ANQGSEA in the germline V gene. The CDR3 covers 15 residues. The V gene end was trimmed by 7 bases and the J gene end by 3 bases; junction bases not matched to a gene: 9. CDR3 coding DNA: TGCAGCGGACTTGCTAGCGGGAGTGGCAAAAACATTCAGTACTTC. Amino acids: CSGLASGSGKNIQYF. Supplemented by reference TRBV29-1 and TRBJ2-4, the full variable domain reads SAVISQKPSRDICQRGTSLTIQCQVDSQVTMMFWYRQQPGQSLTLIATANQGSEATYESGFVIDKFPISRPNLTFSTLTVSNMSPEDSSIYLCSGLASGSGKNIQYFGAGTRLSVL.

CDR3 bases: TGTGCCAGCAGTTTATACCATGCGACAGGTGAGAATCAGCCCCAGCATTTT. It codes for CASSLYHATGENQPQHF. This chain joins TRBV28 and TRBJ1-5, with D possibly being TRBD1 (6 bases). Trimming left V 1 base short and J 4 bases short, with 17 bases between. The CDR3 runs to 17 residues. CDR1 is MDHEN, CDR2 SYDVKM, per germline.

The rearrangement uses TRBV7-9 and TRBJ2-7; the match to TRBD2 covers 10 bases. V lost 1 base, J lost 4 bases, and 7 bases stayed unmatched. This CDR3 comprises 16 residues. Germline values: CDR1 SEHNR, CDR2 FQNEAQ (reference sequence). CDR3 nucleotides: TGTGCCAGCAGCTTAGGTATAGCGGGAGGCTTTTACGAGCAGTACTTC. Translated: CASSLGIAGGFYEQYF.

The rearrangement uses TRBV4-1 and TRBJ1-5; 7 nucleotides agree with TRBD1. The CDR3 consists of 16 residues. The V and J ends lost 1 base and 4 bases, in that order; junction bases with no gene match: 7. From germline, CDR1 is MGHRA and CDR2 YSYEKL. CDR3 nucleotides: TGCGCCAGCAGCCAAGCTTCGGGACAGCCTAATCAGCCCCAGCATTTT. Translation: CASSQASGQPNQPQHF.

V usage is TRBV27 and J usage is TRBJ1-1; possibly TRBD1 for D (5 bases). There are 14 residues in the CDR3. Trimming took off 2 bases at V and 4 bases at J, with 11 bases between the two ends. In germline, CDR1 is MNHEY, CDR2 SMNVEV (reference sequence). This CDR3 reads CASSLRIRATEAFF. The CDR3, as DNA: TGTGCCAGCAGTTTAAGGATCAGGGCCACTGAAGCTTTCTTT.

The chain's CDR3 is CASISSTGELFF. The CDR3 DNA sequence: TGTGCCAGCATCTCTTCCACCGGGGAGCTGTTTTTT. The rearrangement uses TRBV28 and TRBJ2-2; no clear D. Germline CDR1 reads MDHEN; CDR2 reads SYDVKM. V was shortened by 7 bases and J by 4 bases, with 7 bases between the two germline ends. This CDR3 region has 12 residues.

The chain joins TRBV5-5 to TRBJ2-7; D is uncertain. Germline V gives CDR1 SGHKS, CDR2 YYEKEE (reference sequence). This CDR3 contains 14 residues. V lost 0 bases and J lost 1, with 8 bases in between. The CDR3 region has the DNA TGTGCCAGCAGCTTGGCCCACGAGTCCTACGAGCAGTACTTC. Its protein is CASSLAHESYEQYF.

A word on this clone: An end of the junction differs from the germline gene, which may be a read error. The chain has TRBV7-7 and TRBJ2-7; D ambiguous. Germline V lookup: CDR1 SSHAT, CDR2 FNYEAQ (reference sequence). The CDR3 spans 13 residues. This CDR3 is CASSLTTDYEQYF. CDR3 DNA sequence: TGTGCTAGCAGCTTAACAACCGACTACGAGCAGTACTTC. Complete variable domain (other parts from reference TRBV7-7 and TRBJ2-7): GAGVSQSPRYKVTKRGQDVTLRCDPISSHATLYWYQQALGQGPEFLTYFNYEAQPDKSGLPSDRFSAERPEGSISTLTIQRTEQRDSAMYRCASSLTTDYEQYFGPGTRLTVT.

The chain couples TRBV13 to TRBJ2-5; 13 nucleotides align to TRBD2. The CDR3 is 16 residues long. CDR1 and CDR2 (germline): PRHDT, FYEKMQ (reference sequence). The V segment lost 4 bases and the J segment 2 bases; nucleotides outside the gene matches: 4. The CDR3 is CASSSSTSGRQETQYF. CDR3 DNA: TGTGCCAGCAGCTCCTCGACTAGCGGGAGGCAAGAGACCCAGTACTTC.

The chain links TRBV6-6 to TRBJ1-2, with TRBD1 matching 9 bases. The V gene's germline CDR1 is MNHNY and CDR2 SVGAGI (reference sequence). The CDR3 runs to 16 residues. The V gene end was trimmed by 6 bases and the J gene end by 2 bases; junction bases not matched to a gene: 10. This CDR3 is CASRSPTGGANYGYTF. The CDR3 DNA sequence: TGTGCCAGCAGATCCCCAACAGGGGGCGCGAACTATGGCTACACCTTC.

The genes are TRBV25-1 and TRBJ2-7; possible D gene TRBD2, 6 bases. CDR1 MGHDK and CDR2 SYGVNS come from the germline V gene. The CDR3 covers 16 residues. V gave up 0 bases and J gave up 5 bases, with 17 bases separating them. The CDR3 reads CASSEYLSRGTDEQYF. The DNA of the CDR3 is TGTGCCAGCAGTGAATATCTATCCCGGGGGACCGACGAGCAGTACTTC.

The chain's CDR3 is CASSGTPTQEQFF. For the CDR3, the DNA is TGCGCCAGCAGCGGGACACCCACCCAGGAGCAGTTCTTC. V is TRBV4-1 and J is TRBJ2-1; D possibly corresponds to TRBD1 (6 bases). The CDR3 loop spans 13 amino acids. Germline CDR1 MGHRA, CDR2 YSYEKL. V gave up 5 bases and J gave up 10 bases, with 15 bases separating them.

A single count supports this clone. The chain carries TRBV28 and TRBJ2-7, with TRBD1 matching 10 bases. Germline CDR1 is MDHEN and CDR2 is SYDVKM. Germline trimming cut 3 bases from V and 2 bases from J; bases unmatched to any gene: 4. The CDR3 contains 15 residues. As DNA, the CDR3 is TGTGCCAGCAGTTTCGAGGACAGGGGGACCTACGAGCAGTACTTC. It yields the protein CASSFEDRGTYEQYF.

This chain connects TRBV28 to TRBJ1-1; the D gene is possibly TRBD1 (6 bases). Per germline, CDR1 MDHEN and CDR2 SYDVKM. CDR3 length equals 15 residues. Deletions cut 5 bases from V and 8 bases from J, with 21 bases between. For the CDR3, the DNA is TGTGCCAGCAGTGCCCTCCGGACAGAGCGGACGGAAGCTTTCTTT. Residues: CASSALRTERTEAFF.

This clone was found once. The CDR3 protein is CASSPTGELYTEAFF. CDR3 nucleotides: TGCGCCAGCAGCCCGACAGGGGAGTTGTACACTGAAGCTTTCTTT. The chain carries TRBV5-1 and TRBJ1-1; 8 bases align to TRBD1. The CDR3 has 15 amino acids. The germline V gene encodes CDR1 SGHRS and CDR2 YFSETQ. V was clipped by 4 bases and J by 3 bases; unmatched bases: 8.

The gene calls are TRBV2 and TRBJ2-5; TRBD1 matches at 9 bases. V gave up 6 bases and J gave up 1 base; unmatched junction bases: 3. The CDR3 is 14 amino acids. The V gene's germline CDR1 is SNHLY and CDR2 FYNNEI. The CDR3 DNA reads TGTGCCAGCAGGGGGACAGGGCTCCAAGAGACCCAGTACTTC. Its translation: CASRGTGLQETQYF.

The chain uses TRBV28 and TRBJ1-1, with no clear D. The V end lost 5 bases, the J end lost 6 bases, and 13 bases lay between the germline ends. This CDR3 is 13 amino acids long. Per germline, CDR1 MDHEN and CDR2 SYDVKM. DNA of the CDR3: TGTGCCAGCAGTACTCACGAGTCTTCTGAAGCTTTCTTT. Its protein product is CASSTHESSEAFF. The variable domain in full, completed from reference TRBV28 and TRBJ1-1, reads DVKVTQSSRYLVKRTGEKVFLECVQDMDHENMFWYRQDPGLGLRLIYFSYDVKMKEKGDIPEGYSVSREKKERFSLILESASTNQTSMYLCASSTHESSEAFFGQGTRLTVV.

In this sample, this clone turned up once. The rearrangement links TRBV6-5 to TRBJ1-3; 7 positions match TRBD2. TRBJ2-2 explains the end of the DNA better; the J call may be wrong. In germline, CDR1 is MNHEY, CDR2 SVGAGI. The CDR3 consists of 16 residues. CDR3 sequence reads: CASSYVIRTSTGELFF. CDR3 bases: TGTGCCAGCAGTTACGTAATACGGACTAGTACCGGGGAGCTGTTTTTT.

V gene TRBV20-1 combines with J gene TRBJ2-1; D not certain. Trimming cost V 4 bases and J 5 bases, with 3 bases left between them. CDR3 size: 10 residues. CDR1 is DFQATT and CDR2 is SNEGSKA in the germline V gene (reference sequence). CDR3 in DNA: TGCAGTGCTATCAACAATGAGCAGTTCTTC. Protein: CSAINNEQFF.

As concerns this clone: This sample includes further DNA sequences coding for the same CDR3. The rearrangement uses TRBV5-6 and TRBJ2-1; D remains ambiguous. Germline V gene lookup returns CDR1 SGHDT and CDR2 YYEEEE. The V and J ends lost 3 bases and 4 bases respectively, with 2 bases between them. This CDR3 has 11 amino acids. This CDR3 is CASSSYNEQFF. CDR3 nucleotides: TGTGCCAGCAGCTCGTACAATGAGCAGTTCTTC.

This rearrangement joins TRBV6-5 to TRBJ2-3; maybe TRBD2 (6 bases). Between the trimmed V and J ends, which lost 4 bases and 5 bases, there was a span of 19 bases. Germline CDR1 reads MNHEY; CDR2 reads SVGAGI. The CDR3 contains 16 residues. CDR3 region: CASSSAFGGSGDTQYF. CDR3 DNA sequence: TGTGCCAGCAGTTCAGCCTTTGGGGGGAGTGGAGATACGCAGTATTTT.